What follows are 15 T cell receptor beta chains derived from one specimen sequenced in a study of blood T cells in healthy people across ages (dated by TCRdb to 2014 to 2015). Receptors were amplified or captured by 5' RACE. A second PCR of roughly 7 to 11 cycles was performed with a sample-barcoded 5' primer and a J-beta primer mix. Starting from the raw public reads, TCRdb applied fastp trimming at Q25, assembled clones with MiXCR and retained in-frame beta chains. Each entry merges the rows of one CDR3 protein and shows their most common DNA and genes. The sample yields fewer than 2 million distinct CDR3 sequences; around 42% were counted once. The leading ten clones occupy roughly 24% of the sample. The sequenced sample consisted of blood. The receptors originated from a human donor in good health.

This clonotype has ten or more counts. The rearrangement links TRBV10-3 to TRBJ2-4; unclear D gene. V was pared by 2 bases and J by 0 bases, with 2 bases between. The CDR3 has 13 amino acids. Per the germline V gene, CDR1 is ENHRY and CDR2 is SYGVKD. The CDR3 protein is CAISEIAKNIQYF. Here the CDR3 DNA reads TGTGCCATCAGTGAGATAGCCAAAAACATTCAGTACTTC.

The rearrangement joins TRBV4-2 to TRBJ1-1, with a weak D call TRBD1 (5 bases). CDR3 size: 15 residues. V lost 4 bases to trimming and J lost 7 bases, with 19 bases between them. Germline-derived CDR1 and CDR2 are LGHNA and YNFKEQ. The CDR3 sequence is CASSRMTGEDIEAFF. The DNA for the CDR3 is TGTGCCAGCAGCCGAATGACGGGGGAGGACATTGAAGCTTTCTTT.

This clonotype was counted a few times. The genes are TRBV5-6 and TRBJ2-3; 7 positions agree with TRBD2. CDR1 is SGHDT, CDR2 YYEEEE, per germline. This CDR3 is 17 amino acids long. With V trimmed by 2 bases and J by 3 bases, 12 bases remained unmatched. CDR3 DNA: TGTGCCAGCAGCTTTCGGGATGGGGACTACCTGACAGATACGCAGTATTTT. The encoded protein is CASSFRDGDYLTDTQYF.

This clonotype has a handful of counts. This sequence joins TRBV20-1 and TRBJ1-4, with D unresolved. V was pared by 0 bases and J by 1 base, with 9 bases between. The CDR3 extends over 15 amino acids. Germline CDR1 DFQATT, CDR2 SNEGSKA (reference sequence). The chain's CDR3 is CSARERHRTNEKLFF. The CDR3 DNA is TGCAGTGCTAGAGAGCGACACAGAACTAATGAAAAACTGTTTTTT.

The chain links TRBV27 to TRBJ2-7; 11 positions match TRBD1. CDR3 length equals 16 residues. The junction had 6 bases not matched to a gene; V was cut back by 2 bases and J by 3 bases. In germline, CDR1 is MNHEY, CDR2 SMNVEV (reference sequence). The CDR3 DNA follows: TGTGCCAGCAGTTTAACAGGACAGGGGGCAAACTACGAGCAGTACTTC. This codes for CASSLTGQGANYEQYF.

The chain joins TRBV20-1 to TRBJ2-3; 9 bases line up with TRBD2. Trimming removed 6 bases from V and 5 bases from J; junction bases left unmatched: 12. There are 15 residues in the CDR3. Germline-derived CDR1 and CDR2 are DFQATT and SNEGSKA (reference sequence). The chain's CDR3 is CSANRRGGGEDTQYF. DNA for the CDR3: TGCAGTGCAAACCGGCGGGGGGGCGGGGAAGATACGCAGTATTTT.

This clonotype was observed a handful of times. The chain recombines TRBV6-5 with TRBJ1-4; the match to TRBD1 covers 8 bases. CDR1 and CDR2 from the germline V gene are MNHEY and SVGAGI. This CDR3 has 16 residues. The V gene end was trimmed by 5 bases and the J gene end by 4 bases; junction bases not matched to a gene: 9. This chain's CDR3 is CASSRQGIAGNEKLFF. For the CDR3, the DNA is TGTGCCAGCAGTAGACAGGGGATTGCTGGTAATGAAAAACTGTTTTTT.

The sample holds one count of this clonotype. The V call is TRBV9, the J call TRBJ1-1, with 8 positions matching TRBD1. There are 15 residues in the CDR3. With V trimmed by 2 bases and J by 5 bases, 8 bases remained unmatched. CDR1 SGDLS and CDR2 YYNGEE come from the germline V gene. CDR3 protein: CASSVGQGLRTEAFF. The DNA for the CDR3 is TGTGCCAGCAGCGTCGGACAGGGCCTGAGGACTGAAGCTTTCTTT.

The chain combines TRBV7-9 with TRBJ2-1, with 10 bases lining up with TRBD1. Unmatched junction bases numbered 7, after V lost 3 bases and J lost 8 bases. The germline V gene has CDR1 SEHNR and CDR2 FQNEAQ (reference sequence). The CDR3 extends over 15 amino acids. The CDR3 is CASSFPGQGLHEQFF. As DNA, the CDR3 is TGTGCCAGCAGCTTCCCGGGACAGGGGTTGCATGAGCAGTTCTTC.

V gene TRBV2 combines with J gene TRBJ1-2, with 10 positions matching TRBD1. J gave up 5 bases and V 4 bases, and 4 bases lay outside the gene matches. CDR3 length equals 14 residues. Germline V gives CDR1 SNHLY, CDR2 FYNNEI. CDR3 loop: CASSGTGGSYGYTF. The CDR3 coding sequence is TGTGCCAGCAGTGGGACAGGGGGATCGTATGGCTACACCTTC.

The V gene is TRBV28, the J gene TRBJ2-3; 10 bases map to TRBD1. The CDR3 sequence is 17 residues long. Germline V gene sequence: CDR1 MDHEN, CDR2 SYDVKM. The J segment lost 3 bases and the V segment lost 5 bases, leaving 11 bases of the junction unmatched. In nucleotides, the CDR3 is TGTGCCAGCAGTCTCACAACCGGGACAGGGGAGACAGATACGCAGTATTTT. Protein: CASSLTTGTGETDTQYF.

A few counts support this clonotype. The chain carries TRBV6-5 and TRBJ2-7; tentative D call: TRBD1 (6 bases). Germline V gene lookup returns CDR1 MNHEY and CDR2 SVGAGI. V was shortened by 5 bases and J by 5 bases, with 16 bases between the two germline ends. The CDR3 extends over 14 amino acids. The CDR3 DNA is TGTGCCAGCAGTACCAGAGGGGGTTCCCACGAGCAGTACTTC. As protein: CASSTRGGSHEQYF.

As concerns this clonotype: A read error may produce the germline difference seen at one junction end. This chain joins TRBV27 and TRBJ2-5; no definite D call. The germline V gene encodes CDR1 MNHEY and CDR2 SMNVEV (reference sequence). This CDR3 is built from 13 residues. For the CDR3, the DNA is TGTGCCAACAGTTCTCGAGAAAAAGAGACCCAGTACTTC. Its protein product is CANSSREKETQYF.

In this sample, this clonotype turned up a few times. V and J are TRBV9 and TRBJ2-7; the D gene is possibly TRBD1 (5 bases). CDR3 length: 13 amino acids. V was cut by 3 bases and J by 3 bases, with 10 bases left in between. The germline V gene encodes CDR1 SGDLS and CDR2 YYNGEE. The CDR3 loop reads CASSADSGYEQYF. In DNA form, the CDR3 reads TGTGCCAGCAGCGCCGACAGTGGCTACGAGCAGTACTTC.

As concerns this clonotype: Because the CDR3's place on the DNA is in doubt, the DNA is left out and the CDR3 is given as listed by TCRdb. This chain joins TRBV29-1 and TRBJ1-2; TRBD1, the D gene given by the table, was not confirmed from the DNA. CDR1 and CDR2 from the germline V gene are SQVTM and ANQGSEA. The CDR3 is 12 amino acids in total, end residues counted. The CDR3 sequence: CSATGANYGCTF.